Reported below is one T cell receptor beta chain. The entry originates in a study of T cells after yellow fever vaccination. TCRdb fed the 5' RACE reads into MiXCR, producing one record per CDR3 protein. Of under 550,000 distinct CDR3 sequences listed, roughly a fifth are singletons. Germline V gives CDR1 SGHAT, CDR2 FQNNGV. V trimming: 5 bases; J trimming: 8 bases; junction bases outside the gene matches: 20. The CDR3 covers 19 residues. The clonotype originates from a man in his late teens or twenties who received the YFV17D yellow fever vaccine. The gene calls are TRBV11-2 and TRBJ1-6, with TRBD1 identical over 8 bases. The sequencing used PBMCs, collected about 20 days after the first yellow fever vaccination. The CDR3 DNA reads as TGTGCCAGCAGCCGCCAGATATATATAGGACAGGGAGTATATTCACCCCTCCACTTT. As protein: CASSRQIYIGQGVYSPLHF.